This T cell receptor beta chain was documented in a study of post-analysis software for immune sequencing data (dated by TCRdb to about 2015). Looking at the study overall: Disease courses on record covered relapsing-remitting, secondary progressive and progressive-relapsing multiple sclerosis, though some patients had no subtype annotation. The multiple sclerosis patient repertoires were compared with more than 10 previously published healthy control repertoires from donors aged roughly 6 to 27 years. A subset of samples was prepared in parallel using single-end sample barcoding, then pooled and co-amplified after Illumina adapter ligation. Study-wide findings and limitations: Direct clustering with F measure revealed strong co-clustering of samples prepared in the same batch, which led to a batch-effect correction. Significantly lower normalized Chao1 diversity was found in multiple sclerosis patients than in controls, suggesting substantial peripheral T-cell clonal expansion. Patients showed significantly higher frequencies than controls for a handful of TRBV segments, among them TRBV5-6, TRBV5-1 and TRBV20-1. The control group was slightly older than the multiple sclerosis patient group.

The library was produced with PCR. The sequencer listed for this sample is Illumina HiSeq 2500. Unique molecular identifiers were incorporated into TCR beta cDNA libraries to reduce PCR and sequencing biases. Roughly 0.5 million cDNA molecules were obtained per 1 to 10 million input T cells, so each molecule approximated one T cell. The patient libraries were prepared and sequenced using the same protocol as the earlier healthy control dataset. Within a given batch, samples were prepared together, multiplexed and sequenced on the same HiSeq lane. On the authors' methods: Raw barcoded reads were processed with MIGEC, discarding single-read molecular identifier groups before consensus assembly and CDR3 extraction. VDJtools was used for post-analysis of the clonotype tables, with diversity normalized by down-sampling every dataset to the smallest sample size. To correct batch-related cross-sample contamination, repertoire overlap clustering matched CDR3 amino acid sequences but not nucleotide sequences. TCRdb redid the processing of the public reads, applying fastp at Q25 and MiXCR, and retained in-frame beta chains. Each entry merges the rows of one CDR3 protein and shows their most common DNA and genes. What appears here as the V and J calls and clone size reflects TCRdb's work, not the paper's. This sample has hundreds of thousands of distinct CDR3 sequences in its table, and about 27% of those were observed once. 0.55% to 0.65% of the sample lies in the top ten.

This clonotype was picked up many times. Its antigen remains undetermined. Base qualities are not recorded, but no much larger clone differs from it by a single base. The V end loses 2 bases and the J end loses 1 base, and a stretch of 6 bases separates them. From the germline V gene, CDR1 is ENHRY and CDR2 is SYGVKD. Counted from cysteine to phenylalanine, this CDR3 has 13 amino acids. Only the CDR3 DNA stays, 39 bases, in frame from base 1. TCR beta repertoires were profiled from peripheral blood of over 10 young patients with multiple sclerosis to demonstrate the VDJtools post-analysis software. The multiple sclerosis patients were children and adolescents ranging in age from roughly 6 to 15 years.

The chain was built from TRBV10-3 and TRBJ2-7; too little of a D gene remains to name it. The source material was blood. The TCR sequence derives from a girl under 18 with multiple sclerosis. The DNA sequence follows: TGTGCCATCAGTGAGACTGGATCCTACGAGCAGTACTTC. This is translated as CAISETGSYEQYF.